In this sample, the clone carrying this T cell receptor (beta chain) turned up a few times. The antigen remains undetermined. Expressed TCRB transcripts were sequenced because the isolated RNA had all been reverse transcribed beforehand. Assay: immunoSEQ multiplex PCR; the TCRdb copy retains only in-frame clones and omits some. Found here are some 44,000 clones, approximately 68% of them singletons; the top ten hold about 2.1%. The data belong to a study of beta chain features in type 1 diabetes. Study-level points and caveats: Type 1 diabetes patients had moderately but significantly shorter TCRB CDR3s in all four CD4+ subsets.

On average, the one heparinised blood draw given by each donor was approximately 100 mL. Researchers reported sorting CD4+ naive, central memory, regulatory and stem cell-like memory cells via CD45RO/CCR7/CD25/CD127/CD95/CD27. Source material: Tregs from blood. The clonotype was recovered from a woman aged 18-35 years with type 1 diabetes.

The CDR3 bases are TGTGCAAGTCGCCACGACAGGGAAGAGACCCAGTACTTC. It codes for CASRHDREETQYF. The chain couples TRBV12-2 to TRBJ2-5; the tabulated D call, TRBD1, remains unverified against the DNA. TRBV12-2 is a pseudogene. CDR3 length equals 13 residues.